The 23 T cell receptor beta chains given below trace back to one sample, sequenced in a study of PD-1 blockade in classical Hodgkin lymphoma. Measured with immunoSEQ multiplex PCR; TCRdb has only the in-frame clones, and not every one. This table holds 20,000 to 25,000 clones, around 86% found once. The time point: cycle 4 day 1 (C4D1), after more than five weeks of nivolumab. Following autologous stem cell transplantation, relapse occurred in every patient, and exposure to brentuximab vedotin varied. The authors purified CD4+ T cells from thawed PBMCs by magnetic negative selection. Here the sequenced sample was CD4+ T cells from blood, taken before the fourth cycle of nivolumab. The receptors derive from a human donor with classical Hodgkin lymphoma.

This clone is a singleton in its sample. V is TRBV10-3 and J is TRBJ2-3; no clear D gene. CDR1 and CDR2 (germline): ENHRY, SYGVKD. The CDR3 has 14 amino acids. Trimming removed 6 bases at V and 6 bases at J, with 16 bases between. The CDR3 loop reads CAISGFPRSDTQYF. In DNA, the CDR3 is TGTGCCATCAGCGGTTTTCCCCGTTCGGATACGCAGTATTTT.

The chain employs TRBV5-1 and TRBJ1-5, with D unclear. V lost 0 bases to trimming and J lost 7 bases, with 11 bases between them. The CDR3 covers 14 residues. Germline CDR1 and CDR2: SGHRS and YFSETQ. CDR3 residues: CASSLGSSGQPQHF. In DNA form, the CDR3 reads TGCGCCAGCAGCTTGGGGTCGAGTGGACAGCCCCAGCATTTT.

This clone was seen just once. CDR3 bases: TGTGCCAGTAGTCCAGGGACTAACGAGCAGTACTTC. Translation gives CASSPGTNEQYF. V gene TRBV19 combines with J gene TRBJ2-7; 7 bases fit TRBD2. Germline CDR1 reads LNHDA; CDR2 reads SQIVND (reference sequence). Trimming cost V 5 bases and J 5 bases; bases outside gene matches: 3. The length of the CDR3 is 12 residues. Full variable domain (missing parts from reference TRBV19 and TRBJ2-7): DGGITQSPKYLFRKEGQNVTLSCEQNLNHDAMYWYRQDPGQGLRLIYYSQIVNDFQKGDIAEGYSVSREKKESFPLTVTSAQKNPTAFYLCASSPGTNEQYFGPGTRLTVT.

The chain joins TRBV11-1 to TRBJ2-7, with TRBD1 matching over 9 bases. This CDR3 spans 13 amino acids. Germline loops: CDR1 SGHAT, CDR2 FQDESV (reference sequence). J lost 6 bases, V lost 4 bases, and 4 bases had no gene match. The DNA of the CDR3 is TGTGCCAGCAGCTGGGACAGGGAGGGCGAGCAGTACTTC. Its translation is CASSWDREGEQYF.

The genes are TRBV29-1 and TRBJ1-1, with 7 bases identical to TRBD1. Germline V gene sequence: CDR1 SQVTM, CDR2 ANQGSEA. The CDR3 spans 14 residues. Trimming took 4 bases from V and 3 from J; bases not matched to a gene: 8. The CDR3: CSVALGQTDTEAFF. As DNA, the CDR3 is TGCAGCGTTGCATTGGGACAGACAGACACTGAAGCTTTCTTT.

The chain recombines TRBV18 with TRBJ2-2, with a possible D match to TRBD2 (5 bases). The CDR3 sequence is 15 residues long. Trimming pared 1 base from V and 2 bases from J, leaving 8 bases between. Germline loops: CDR1 KGHSH, CDR2 LQKENI. The DNA of the CDR3 is TGTGCCAGCTCACCACTAGCGAGCAACACCGGGGAGCTGTTTTTT. Translating gives CASSPLASNTGELFF.

The chain combines TRBV10-3 with TRBJ1-1; no clear D. This CDR3 comprises 11 residues. V lost 6 bases and J lost 1, with 3 bases in between. CDR1 is ENHRY and CDR2 is SYGVKD in the germline V gene. DNA for the CDR3: TGTGCCATCAGCGGGAACACTGAAGCTTTCTTT. It yields the protein CAISGNTEAFF.

This clone showed up just a few times. One end of the junction does not line up with germline, which may come from a read error. The chain joins TRBV7-7 to TRBJ2-1; the match to TRBD1 covers 9 bases. This CDR3 region has 15 residues. Germline CDR1 is SSHAT and CDR2 is FNYEAQ (reference sequence). CDR3 in DNA: TGTGCTAGCAGCGAAGGGACAGGGCCCTACAATGAGCAGTTCTTC. Its translation: CASSEGTGPYNEQFF.

With respect to this clone: This same CDR3 is encoded by further DNA sequences in the sample. The CDR3 loop is CASSLDQGGSSYNSPLHF. The CDR3 coding sequence is TGTGCCAGCAGCTTAGATCAAGGCGGGAGCTCCTATAATTCACCCCTCCACTTT. The gene calls are TRBV11-3 and TRBJ1-6; D is ambiguous. The CDR3 runs 18 residues. Germline loops: CDR1 SGHNT, CDR2 YENEEA. V lost 0 bases and J 0 bases, leaving 12 bases between the germline ends.

There are a few counts of this clone. This sequence joins TRBV6-8 and TRBJ1-4; D is undetermined. V was trimmed by 1 base and J by 7 bases, leaving 13 bases between them. CDR1 and CDR2 (germline): MNHGY, SAAAGT. This CDR3 region has 15 residues. CDR3 residues: CASSYWEGVSEKLFF. Here the CDR3 DNA reads TGTGCCAGCAGTTACTGGGAGGGAGTGTCTGAAAAACTGTTTTTT.

The genes are TRBV18 and TRBJ2-1; D call uncertain. Trimming shortened V by 3 bases and J by 3 bases, and 15 bases separated the two germline ends. From germline, CDR1 is KGHSH and CDR2 LQKENI. There are 16 residues in the CDR3. The CDR3 loop is CASSPSQGHLYNEQFF. Written as DNA, the CDR3 is TGTGCCAGCTCACCGTCACAAGGCCACCTCTACAATGAGCAGTTCTTC.

This sequence joins TRBV5-1 and TRBJ1-1; 8 bases agree with TRBD1. Germline V gives CDR1 SGHRS, CDR2 YFSETQ. The CDR3 sequence is 13 residues long. With 2 bases clipped from V and 6 bases from J, the junction kept 3 bases outside the gene matches. The CDR3 DNA is TGCGCCAGCAGCTTTCAGGGGGCCGCTGAAGCTTTCTTT. Protein: CASSFQGAAEAFF.

Only one count was recorded for this clone. The CDR3, as DNA: TGCGCCAGCCGATTACGGCCGGGGAGGACTGAAGCTTTCTTT. Encoded protein: CASRLRPGRTEAFF. This sequence joins TRBV5-1 and TRBJ1-1; D unclear. CDR1 is SGHRS and CDR2 is YFSETQ in the germline V gene. The CDR3 runs to 14 residues. V lost 7 bases and J lost 5, with 18 bases in between.

This clone was seen a single time. The chain employs TRBV7-9 and TRBJ1-2; 7 bases agree with TRBD1. V was pared by 5 bases and J by 8 bases, with 11 bases of the junction left unmatched. Looked up from germline, CDR1 is SEHNR and CDR2 is FQNEAQ (reference sequence). The CDR3 length is 14 residues. The chain's CDR3 is CASSPITGAWGYTF. The CDR3 coding sequence is TGTGCCAGCAGCCCCATCACAGGGGCGTGGGGCTACACCTTC.

CDR3 loop: CASSLDGYEQYF. The CDR3 region has the DNA TGTGCCAGCAGCTTAGACGGCTACGAGCAGTACTTC. The chain links TRBV11-3 to TRBJ2-7, with unresolved D. The germline gives CDR1 SGHNT, CDR2 YENEEA. V lost 0 bases and J 3 bases, leaving 3 bases between the germline ends. This CDR3 contains 12 residues. Filled out from reference TRBV11-3 and TRBJ2-7, the complete variable domain reads EAGVVQSPRYKIIEKKQPVAFWCNPISGHNTLYWYLQNLGQGPELLIRYENEEAVDDSQLPKDRFSAERLKGVDSTLKIQPAELGDSAVYLCASSLDGYEQYFGPGTRLTVT.

This rearrangement joins TRBV19 to TRBJ1-2; no definite D call. CDR1 is LNHDA and CDR2 is SQIVND in the germline V gene (reference sequence). The CDR3 extends over 13 amino acids. The V and J ends lost 6 bases and 2 bases respectively, with 10 bases between them. The CDR3 spells CASSPMGNYGYTF. CDR3 DNA sequence: TGTGCCAGTAGCCCAATGGGAAACTATGGCTACACCTTC.

V is TRBV6-5 and J is TRBJ2-7; 8 positions match TRBD2. Germline values: CDR1 MNHEY, CDR2 SVGAGI. The CDR3 runs to 14 residues. V gave up 10 bases and J gave up 5 bases; unmatched junction bases: 13. CDR3 amino acids: CATTGGGLVDEQYF. The DNA of the CDR3 is TGTGCCACCACTGGCGGGGGGCTGGTGGACGAGCAGTACTTC.

V gene TRBV6-5 combines with J gene TRBJ1-2, with a tentative D call TRBD1 (5 bases). The CDR3 consists of 15 residues. CDR1 is MNHEY and CDR2 is SVGAGI in the germline V gene. Trimming pared 2 bases from V and 6 bases from J, leaving 16 bases between. The CDR3 bases are TGTGCCAGCAGTTACGCACGACGGGGGACCGATGGCTACACCTTC. Translation: CASSYARRGTDGYTF.

The J gene is TRBJ2-7, the V gene TRBV27; 7 positions match TRBD1. Germline V CDR1 and CDR2: MNHEY, SMNVEV (reference sequence). Unmatched junction bases numbered 14, after V lost 5 bases and J lost 7 bases. The CDR3 extends over 15 amino acids. CDR3 sequence reads: CASSPRTGASNEQYF. The DNA for the CDR3 is TGTGCCAGCAGTCCCCGGACAGGAGCCTCTAATGAGCAGTACTTC.

CDR3 bases: TGTGCCAGCAGCTCGGTCGGGATCGGGAGCACTGAAGCTTTCTTT. Protein product: CASSSVGIGSTEAFF. The chain combines TRBV7-3 with TRBJ1-1; D unclear. Per germline, CDR1 SGHTA and CDR2 FQGTGA. This CDR3 region has 15 residues. V was pared by 4 bases and J by 4 bases, with 16 bases between.

The V and J genes are TRBV27 and TRBJ1-6; D possibly corresponds to TRBD1 (5 bases). The CDR3 runs 14 residues. Germline V gene data show CDR1 as MNHEY and CDR2 as SMNVEV (reference sequence). The V gene lost 6 bases and the J gene lost 8 bases, with 14 bases spanning the gap. CDR3 residues: CASSREGQHSPLHF. CDR3 nucleotides: TGTGCCAGCAGCCGGGAGGGGCAGCATTCACCCCTCCACTTT.

V and J are TRBV2 and TRBJ1-5; 7 bases line up with TRBD1. V lost 9 bases, J lost 5 bases, and 7 bases stayed unmatched. Germline values: CDR1 SNHLY, CDR2 FYNNEI. The CDR3 extends over 13 amino acids. The CDR3 nucleotides read TGTGCCAGTTCTACGACAGGGCATCAGCCCCAGCATTTT. Its protein is CASSTTGHQPQHF.

A single count supports this clone. The chain combines TRBV28 with TRBJ2-5, with 7 positions matching TRBD2. The CDR3 sequence is 13 residues long. Trimming at V came to 11 bases and at J to 4 bases, leaving 10 bases not matched to a gene. Germline CDR1 and CDR2: MDHEN and SYDVKM. CDR3 nucleotides: TGTGCCGCCCGAGGGAGGGTCGGAGAGACCCAGTACTTC. Translated, it gives CAARGRVGETQYF. Full variable domain (remainder filled in from reference TRBV28 and TRBJ2-5): DVKVTQSSRYLVKRTGEKVFLECVQDMDHENMFWYRQDPGLGLRLIYFSYDVKMKEKGDIPEGYSVSREKKERFSLILESASTNQTSMYLCAARGRVGETQYFGPGTRLLVL.